This T cell receptor beta chain was identified during a study of CD8+CD57+ T cells in acquired aplastic anemia. The wider study: Mean yield of DNA from sorted CD4+ and CD8+ cells was 2.5 to 4 ug. Healthy donor CD4+ samples were sequenced to a depth that averaged approximately 10 million reads.

The template used for profiling TCR beta VDJ and CDR3 was genomic DNA. MiXCR, applied by TCRdb to the reads, yields one record per CDR3 protein. The sample yields some 220,000 distinct CDR3 sequences, 34% seen once. V was cut by 8 bases and J by 0 bases, with 21 bases left in between. The germline gives CDR1 DFQATT, CDR2 SNEGSKA (reference sequence). The CDR3 sequence is 16 residues long. As for this clonotype: A much larger clone differs from this one at a single base, so this may be a read error.

The TCR was taken from a human donor in good health, serving as a control. The rearrangement joins TRBV20-1 to TRBJ2-3; D ambiguous. The sample comprised sorted CD4+, CD8+, or CD8+CD57+ T cells (not recorded which) from PBMCs. The CDR3 nucleotides are TGCAGTCCTACGGAAAATAGGGATTCTAGCACAGATACGCAGTATTTT. Its protein is CSPTENRDSSTDTQYF.